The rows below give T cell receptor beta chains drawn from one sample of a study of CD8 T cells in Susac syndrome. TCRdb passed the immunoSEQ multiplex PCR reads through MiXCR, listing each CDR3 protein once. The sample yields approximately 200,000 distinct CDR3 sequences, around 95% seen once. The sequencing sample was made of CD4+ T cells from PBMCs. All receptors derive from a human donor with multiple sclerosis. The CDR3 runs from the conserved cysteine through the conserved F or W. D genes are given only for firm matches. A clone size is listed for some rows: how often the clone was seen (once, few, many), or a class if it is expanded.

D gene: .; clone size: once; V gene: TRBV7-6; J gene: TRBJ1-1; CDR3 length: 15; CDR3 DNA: TGTGCCAGCAGCCCGACGGCGCAGCCCCGTTCTGAAGCTTTCTTT; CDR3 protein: CASSPTAQPRSEAFF
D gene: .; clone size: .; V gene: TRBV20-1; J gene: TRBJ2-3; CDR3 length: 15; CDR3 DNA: TGCAGTGCTACTCCCCACGGGCCCTCCACAGATACGCAGTATTTT; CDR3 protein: CSATPHGPSTDTQYF
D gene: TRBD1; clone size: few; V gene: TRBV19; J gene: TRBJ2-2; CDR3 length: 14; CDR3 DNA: TGTGCCAGTAGAATCCAGGGGGACACCGGGGAGCTGTTTTTT; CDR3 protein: CASRIQGDTGELFF
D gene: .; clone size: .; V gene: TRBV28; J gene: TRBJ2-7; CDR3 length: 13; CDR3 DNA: TGTGCCAGCAGTTCCCCTTTACCCAGCGAGCAGTACTTC; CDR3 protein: CASSSPLPSEQYF
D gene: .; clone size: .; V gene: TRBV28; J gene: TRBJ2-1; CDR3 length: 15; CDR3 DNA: TGTGCCAGCCTTGAGCCGGCAGGCTCTGGGTTCGTGCAGTTCTTC; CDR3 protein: CASLEPAGSGFVQFF
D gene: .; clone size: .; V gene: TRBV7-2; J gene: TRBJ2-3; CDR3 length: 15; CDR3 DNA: TGTGCCAGCAGCTTAATAGGCAGGGGCACAGATACGCAGTATTTT; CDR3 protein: CASSLIGRGTDTQYF
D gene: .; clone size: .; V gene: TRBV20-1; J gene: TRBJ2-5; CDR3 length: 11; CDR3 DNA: TGCAGTGCTAGAGACTCGGTGACCCAGTACTTC; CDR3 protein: CSARDSVTQYF
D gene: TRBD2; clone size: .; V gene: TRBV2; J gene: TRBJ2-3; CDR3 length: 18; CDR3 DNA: TGTGCCAGCACGCCCCGACTAGCGGGGGTTGGAAGTTCAGATACGCAGTATTTT; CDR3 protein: CASTPRLAGVGSSDTQYF
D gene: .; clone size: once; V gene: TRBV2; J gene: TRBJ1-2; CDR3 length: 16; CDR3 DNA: TGTGCCAGCAGTGCGAACGGGAGACAGGTTAACTATGGCTACACCTTC; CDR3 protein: CASSANGRQVNYGYTF
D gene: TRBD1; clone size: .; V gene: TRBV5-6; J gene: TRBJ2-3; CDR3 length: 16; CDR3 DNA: TGTGCCAGCAGCTTGTTCAGGGGGATGCGCACAGATACGCAGTATTTT; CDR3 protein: CASSLFRGMRTDTQYF
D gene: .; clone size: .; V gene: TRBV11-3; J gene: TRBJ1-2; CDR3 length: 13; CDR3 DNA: TGTGCCAGCAGCCCTTCGGACGGCTATGGCTACACCTTC; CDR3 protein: CASSPSDGYGYTF
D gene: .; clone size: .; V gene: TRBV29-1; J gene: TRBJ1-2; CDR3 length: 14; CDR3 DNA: TGCAGCGTTACCGAGGTCCTTTTAGGCTATGGCTACACCTTC; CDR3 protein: CSVTEVLLGYGYTF
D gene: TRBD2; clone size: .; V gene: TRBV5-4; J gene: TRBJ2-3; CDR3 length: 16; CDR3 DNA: TGTGCCAGCAGCTTGTTCCGGGGGGGCGGGACAGATACGCAGTATTTT; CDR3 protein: CASSLFRGGGTDTQYF
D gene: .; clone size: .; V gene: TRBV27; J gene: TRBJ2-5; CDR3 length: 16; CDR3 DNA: TGTGCCAGCAGTTTATCAGTCCAGCCTTCACGGGAGACCCAGTACTTC; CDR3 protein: CASSLSVQPSRETQYF
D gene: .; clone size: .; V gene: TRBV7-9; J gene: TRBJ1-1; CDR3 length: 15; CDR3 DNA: TGTGCCAGCAGCCGAATGGCAGGGGTGGAAACTGAAGCTTTCTTT; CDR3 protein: CASSRMAGVETEAFF
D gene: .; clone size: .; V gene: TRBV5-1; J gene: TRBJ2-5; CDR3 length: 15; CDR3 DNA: TGCGCCAGCAGCCCAACTAGCATCGGGGTGGAGACCCAGTACTTC; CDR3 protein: CASSPTSIGVETQYF
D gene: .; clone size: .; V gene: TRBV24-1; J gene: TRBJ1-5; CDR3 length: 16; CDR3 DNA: TGTGCCACCAGATACGATATATCCCTCAGGAATCAGCCCCAGCATTTT; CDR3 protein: CATRYDISLRNQPQHF